The 7 T cell receptor beta chains listed next were all sequenced from one sample in a study of identical twins. TCRdb reanalysed the 5' RACE reads using MiXCR and keeps one entry per CDR3 protein. The data hold 1.5 million to 2 million distinct CDR3 sequences, with about 32% observed a single time. Input material: cord blood. These receptors originate from a newborn girl in good health.

The CDR3 sequence is CSARDGSGGGYEQFF. DNA for the CDR3: TGCAGTGCTAGAGATGGGAGCGGGGGGGGATATGAGCAGTTCTTC. V is TRBV20-1 and J is TRBJ2-1, with 10 nucleotides matching TRBD2. This CDR3 comprises 15 residues. V was clipped by 0 bases and J by 8 bases; unmatched bases: 7. From germline, CDR1 is DFQATT and CDR2 SNEGSKA (reference sequence).

This sequence joins TRBV6-5 and TRBJ2-7; D gene uncertain. CDR1 and CDR2 (germline): MNHEY, SVGAGI. The ends were cut back, 5 bases at V and 0 bases at J, with 14 bases in the middle. The CDR3 sequence is 15 residues long. This chain's CDR3 is CASSDRTASSYEQYF. CDR3 DNA: TGTGCCAGCAGTGATCGGACCGCTTCCTCCTACGAGCAGTACTTC.

This clonotype appeared many times. CDR3 residues: CSARDPRLAGVADTQYF. In DNA, the CDR3 is TGCAGTGCTAGAGATCCGCGACTAGCGGGAGTCGCAGATACGCAGTATTTT. The rearrangement links TRBV20-1 to TRBJ2-3, with TRBD2 matching 12 bases. The V gene end was trimmed by 0 bases and the J gene end by 4 bases; junction bases not matched to a gene: 8. The CDR3 has 17 amino acids. Germline V lookup: CDR1 DFQATT, CDR2 SNEGSKA (reference sequence).

This clonotype was seen at least ten times. One end of the junction varies from germline; a read error may be responsible. V is TRBV5-1 and J is TRBJ2-3, with D perhaps matching TRBD2 (6 bases). The CDR3 has 15 amino acids. The germline gives CDR1 SGHRS, CDR2 YFSETQ. CDR3 sequence (DNA): TGTGCCAGCAGCTTGGGGGGTTCTAGCACAGATACGCAGTATTTT. As protein: CASSLGGSSTDTQYF.

This clonotype was observed many times. J is TRBJ2-7 and V is TRBV2; 7 nucleotides line up with TRBD1. CDR1 and CDR2 (germline): SNHLY, FYNNEI. CDR3 length equals 14 residues. With 5 bases clipped from V and 0 bases from J, the junction kept 4 bases outside the gene matches. CDR3 nucleotides: TGTGCCAGCAGTAGGGACAGCCTCTCCTACGAGCAGTACTTC. It specifies CASSRDSLSYEQYF. Variable domain in full (rest from reference TRBV2 and TRBJ2-7): EPEVTQTPSHQVTQMGQEVILRCVPISNHLYFYWYRQILGQKVEFLVSFYNNEISEKSEIFDDQFSVERPDGSNFTLKIRSTKLEDSAMYFCASSRDSLSYEQYFGPGTRLTVT.

The chain has TRBV6-5 and TRBJ2-6; D gene uncertain. This CDR3 is built from 16 residues. V was trimmed by 5 bases and J by 0 bases, leaving 11 bases between them. Germline lookup yields CDR1 MNHEY and CDR2 SVGAGI. CDR3 protein: CASSLRSGSGANVLTF. In DNA form, the CDR3 reads TGTGCCAGCAGTCTTCGCTCAGGCTCTGGGGCCAACGTCCTGACTTTC.

This clonotype has more than one count but fewer than ten. The chain recombines TRBV29-1 with TRBJ1-1, with a weak D call TRBD1 (6 bases). V was shortened by 4 bases and J by 10 bases, with 10 bases between the two germline ends. CDR3 length: 10 residues. The germline gives CDR1 SQVTM, CDR2 ANQGSEA. The CDR3 loop reads CSVVDSGAFF. The DNA of the CDR3 is TGCAGCGTTGTGGACAGTGGAGCTTTCTTT.